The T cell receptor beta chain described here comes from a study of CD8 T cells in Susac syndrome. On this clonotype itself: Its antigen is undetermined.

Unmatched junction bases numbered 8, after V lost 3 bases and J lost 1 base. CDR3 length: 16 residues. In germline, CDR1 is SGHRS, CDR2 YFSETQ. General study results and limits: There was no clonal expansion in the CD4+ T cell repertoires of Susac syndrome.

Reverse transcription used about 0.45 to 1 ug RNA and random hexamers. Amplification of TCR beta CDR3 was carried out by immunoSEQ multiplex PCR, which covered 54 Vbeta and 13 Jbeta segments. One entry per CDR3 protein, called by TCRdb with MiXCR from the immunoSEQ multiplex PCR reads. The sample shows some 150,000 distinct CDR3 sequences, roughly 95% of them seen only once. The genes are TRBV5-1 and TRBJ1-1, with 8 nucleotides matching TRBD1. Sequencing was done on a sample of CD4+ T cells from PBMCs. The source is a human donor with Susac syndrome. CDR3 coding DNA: TGCGCCAGCAGCTCTACCGGGACAGGCGGGAACACTGAAGCTTTCTTT. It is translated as CASSSTGTGGNTEAFF.